There are a few counts of the clone carrying this T cell receptor beta chain. At one end the junction does not follow the germline gene, possibly because of a read error. This record comes from a study of early T cells in non-severe SARS-CoV-2 infection. TCRdb recomputed calls from the 5' RACE reads with MiXCR, one row per CDR3 protein. The sample has about 60,000 distinct CDR3 sequences; 20% are singletons. This CDR3 has 14 amino acids. CDR1 ENHRY and CDR2 SYGVKD come from the germline V gene. This TCR came from an adult who was a healthcare worker with PCR-confirmed SARS-CoV-2 infection or an uninfected control (not recorded which). The chain has TRBV10-3 and TRBJ1-1; the D gene is possibly TRBD1 (6 bases). The sample in question was whole blood, obtained at baseline. CDR3 protein: CASSFQQGPTEAFF. CDR3 DNA sequence: TGTGCCAGCAGTTTCCAACAGGGCCCCACTGAAGCTTTCTTT.